Here is one T cell receptor beta chain with its context. TCRdb's table, derived via immunoSEQ multiplex PCR, lists solely in-frame clones and lacks some. The table lists some 370,000 clones, 80% to 85% of them singletons, with about 5.4% in the top ten. The sample originates from a study of blood T cell repertoires in COVID-19. Study details: The origin of the acute and convalescent COVID-19 samples was the United States, Italy and Spain.

The V gene end was trimmed by 6 bases and the J gene end by 8 bases; junction bases not matched to a gene: 11. The CDR3 sequence is 15 residues long. The germline V gene encodes CDR1 SGHKS and CDR2 YYEKEE (reference sequence). Individuals aged 18 to 89 years were recruited from around 22 US areas. Cohort allocation depended upon clinical history that participants reported. Donors of Cohort 3 who recovered were those that had two negative PCRs, clearance, or symptom resolution. The sample taken for sequencing was PBMCs or T cells enriched from blood (not recorded which). The J gene is TRBJ1-4, the V gene TRBV5-5, with TRBD1 matching 9 bases. The sequence was collected from a woman between 45 and 60 years old who had recovered from COVID-19. Written as DNA, the CDR3 is TGTGCCAGCACCATTTTACAGGGGGCCGGGGAAAAACTGTTTTTT. This encodes CASTILQGAGEKLFF.